The sequence of this T cell receptor beta chain was determined in a study of blood T cell repertoires in COVID-19. The V end was cut by 10 bases, the J end by 8 bases, with 15 bases between. Germline V gene data show CDR1 as SGHDN and CDR2 as FVKESK. The length of the CDR3 is 13 residues. Sequencing used immunoSEQ multiplex PCR; TCRdb keeps in-frame clones, though not all of them. The sample yields under 300,000 clones, about 79% seen once. The chain uses TRBV14 and TRBJ1-6, with TRBD1 as a possible D gene (6 bases). Sequencing input: peripheral blood. The TCR comes from a woman between 35 and 50 years old who had recovered from COVID-19. CDR3 residues: CATTQGPDSPLHF. CDR3 coding DNA: TGTGCCACCACTCAGGGGCCGGATTCACCCCTCCACTTT.